This T cell receptor beta chain was recorded in a study of cytomegalovirus exposure and HLA in healthy donors. PCR amplification relied on 60 Vbeta primers (plus 13 Jbeta primers). TCRdb's table, derived via immunoSEQ multiplex PCR, lists solely in-frame clones and lacks some. The data contain 130,000 or so clones, roughly 82% of them singletons. Study outcomes and limitations: TCR beta sequences numbering fewer than 20,000 were associated with HLA alleles at 0.05 false discovery rate in a later analysis. Only CMV serostatus was available as immune exposure information. The authors enumerated 180 or so TCR beta chains as linked to cytomegalovirus. The productive fraction for most TCR beta V segments was about 90% or about 30% in an earlier analysis.

Of note for this clone: Its matching antigen is unknown.

After removal of 4 bases from V and 2 bases from J, the junction contained 5 bases not matched to a gene. CDR1 is SEHNR and CDR2 is FQNEAQ in the germline V gene (reference sequence). This CDR3 has 15 residues. The sequenced material came from PBMCs. This TCR came from a woman aged 40 to 50 in good health and CMV-seropositive. The rearrangement joins TRBV7-9 to TRBJ1-3; 7 bases are a match to TRBD1. DNA for the CDR3: TGTGCCAGCAGCTCTCCAACAGGGGCTGGAAACACCATATATTTT. This gives the protein CASSSPTGAGNTIYF.